The source of this T cell receptor (beta chain) is a study of response to subunit inactivated influenza vaccine. The CDR3 spans 14 residues. The ends lost 5 bases at V and 1 base at J; junction bases unmatched: 4. The germline V gene has CDR1 SEHNR and CDR2 FQNEAQ (reference sequence). In TCRdb, the RT-PCR reads were re-called with MiXCR into one record per CDR3 protein. The repertoire holds 650,000 to 800,000 distinct CDR3 sequences, around 14% seen once, with 6.5% to 8.5% in the top ten. This clonotype was recorded a few times. The sequence came from a man aged 45-65 years who received an inactivated influenza vaccine. The chain couples TRBV7-9 to TRBJ1-1; 7 bases map to TRBD1. Material: PBMCs from blood, obtained roughly 2 weeks before vaccination. The CDR3 DNA sequence: TGTGCCAGCAGCCGGGACAGATGGAACACTGAAGCTTTCTTT. Protein product: CASSRDRWNTEAFF. The entire variable domain, with the rest obtained from reference TRBV7-9 and TRBJ1-1, is as follows: DTGVSQNPRHKITKRGQNVTFRCDPISEHNRLYWYRQTLGQGPEFLTYFQNEAQLEKSRLLSDRFSAERPKGSFSTLEIQRTEQGDSAMYLCASSRDRWNTEAFFGQGTRLTVV.